This T cell receptor beta chain was sequenced during a study of blood T cell repertoires in COVID-19. The wider study: PBMCs, B-cell-depleted T cells, or T cells were the source of the cDNA or gDNA that made up the material.

This clone was seen a handful of times. The CDR3 length is 15 residues. After removal of 6 bases from V and 0 bases from J, the junction contained 4 bases not matched to a gene. Germline CDR1 MNHEY, CDR2 SVGEGT. Data came from immunoSEQ multiplex PCR; TCRdb stores just in-frame clones and leaves some out. The sample contains 350,000 to 400,000 clones, around nine tenths of which appear only once. The study recruited people aged roughly 18 to 95 years across under 25 US areas. Donors were grouped by their self-reported clinical history. Symptom resolution, clearance, or two negative PCRs marked the recovered donors of Cohort 3.

The sequencing input was PBMCs or T cells enriched from blood (not recorded which). This receptor was identified in a woman aged 18-29 years who had recovered from COVID-19. The chain is built from TRBV6-2 or TRBV6-3 and TRBJ2-4; 8 positions match TRBD1. The CDR3 nucleotides read TGTGCCAGCAGCACGGACAGGGAAGCCAAAAACATTCAGTACTTC. This codes for CASSTDREAKNIQYF.